This T cell receptor beta chain was found in a study of molecular identifiers for immune sequencing clone quantification. The CDR3 covers 15 residues. Looked up from germline, CDR1 is SGDLS and CDR2 is YYNGEE. V was shortened by 3 bases and J by 7 bases, with 16 bases between the two germline ends. Previously published methods and listed TCR primers were used for the bulk TCR libraries. TCRdb reanalysed the PCR reads using MiXCR and keeps one entry per CDR3 protein. The sample includes 300,000 to 350,000 distinct CDR3 sequences, over 20% of them seen just once. This clonotype was seen at least ten times.

Sequenced input: naive CD8+ T cells from blood, with Jurkat cell RNA spiked in. The subset: FACS-sorted CD8+CD4-CCR7+CD45RA+ naive T cells. The TCR was taken from a human donor in good health. Some libraries in this study had Jurkat cell RNA spiked in. This chain uses TRBV9 with TRBJ1-4, with D possibly being TRBD1 (5 bases). Written as DNA, the CDR3 is TGTGCCAGCAGCGGGGACGGGGTTATGGGTGAAAAACTGTTTTTT. It encodes CASSGDGVMGEKLFF.